This passage covers 8 T cell receptor beta chains from one sample sequenced in a study of tumor-infiltrating lymphocytes in localized non-small cell lung cancer. Some clones are missing from TCRdb's copy, which holds only in-frame ones; the method was immunoSEQ multiplex PCR. The table lists fewer than 8,000 clones, about 70% of them singletons. The sample taken for sequencing was uninvolved lung tissue not adjacent to the tumor. Receptors originate from a human donor with non-small cell lung cancer.

This clone is medium-sized by share. This chain joins TRBV5-4 and TRBJ2-2; the match to TRBD2 covers 7 bases. Unmatched junction bases numbered 10, after V lost 4 bases and J lost 4 bases. CDR1 and CDR2 (germline): SGHNT, YYREEE (reference sequence). This CDR3 has 16 amino acids. DNA for the CDR3: TGTGCCAGCAGCAAGGCTAGCGGAGTGAGCACCGGGGAGCTGTTTTTT. Translation gives CASSKASGVSTGELFF.

V and J are TRBV27 and TRBJ2-7, with 8 bases aligning to TRBD2. Losses at the gene ends were 0 bases for V and 3 bases for J; bases not matched to a gene: 10. The CDR3 totals 17 residues. In germline, CDR1 is MNHEY, CDR2 SMNVEV (reference sequence). This chain's CDR3 is CASSLSPPEAGDYEQYF. CDR3 nucleotide sequence: TGTGCCAGCAGTTTATCGCCCCCCGAAGCGGGAGACTACGAGCAGTACTTC.

In this sample, this clone turned up a few times. The chain uses TRBV6-6 and TRBJ1-2; the D is unclear. The CDR3 spans 11 residues. Germline V gene data show CDR1 as MNHNY and CDR2 as SVGAGI (reference sequence). V lost 6 bases to trimming and J lost 7 bases, with 9 bases between them. CDR3 protein: CASRNSAGYTF. CDR3 nucleotide sequence: TGTGCCAGCAGGAACTCAGCTGGCTACACCTTC.

This chain uses TRBV27 with TRBJ1-5, with D unclear. The CDR3 sequence is 17 residues long. V dropped 1 base and J dropped 0 bases, with 13 bases sitting between them. The germline CDR1 and CDR2 sequences are MNHEY and SMNVEV (reference sequence). Here the CDR3 reads CASSLLGGPNSNQPQHF. The CDR3 region has the DNA TGTGCCAGCAGTTTATTGGGTGGACCGAATAGCAATCAGCCCCAGCATTTT.

V and J are TRBV5-6 and TRBJ2-7, with 13 bases that match TRBD2. CDR3 length: 17 amino acids. The J segment lost 3 bases and the V segment lost 4 bases, leaving 10 bases of the junction unmatched. From germline, CDR1 is SGHDT and CDR2 YYEEEE. DNA for the CDR3: TGTGCCAGCAGCGTTTGGGTGGGACTAGCGGGACTCTACGAGCAGTACTTC. Translating it yields CASSVWVGLAGLYEQYF.

The rearrangement uses TRBV6-1 and TRBJ2-7; D perhaps matches TRBD2 (5 bases). The CDR3 sequence is 14 residues long. The germline V gene encodes CDR1 MNHNS and CDR2 SASEGT. Trimming left V 5 bases short and J 5 bases short, with 16 bases between. The CDR3 sequence is CASSSHGPGDEQYF. In DNA form, the CDR3 reads TGTGCCAGCAGTTCCCATGGCCCCGGGGACGAGCAGTACTTC.

The genes are TRBV7-9 and TRBJ1-2, with 9 nucleotides matching TRBD1. V dropped 5 bases and J dropped 2; count of bases not matched to a gene: 6. Germline CDR1 reads SEHNR; CDR2 reads FQNEAQ (reference sequence). CDR3 length: 15 residues. Here the CDR3 DNA reads TGTGCCAGCAGCCCCCCCGGGACAGGGAACTATGGCTACACCTTC. Translated: CASSPPGTGNYGYTF.

J is TRBJ1-4 and V is TRBV11-3, with 9 bases matching TRBD1. Germline loops: CDR1 SGHNT, CDR2 YENEEA. The length of the CDR3 is 16 residues. Germline trimming cut 4 bases from V and 5 bases from J; bases unmatched to any gene: 8. CDR3 region: CASSWSTGTGNEKLFF. For the CDR3, the DNA is TGTGCCAGCAGCTGGTCCACCGGGACAGGGAATGAAAAACTGTTTTTT.